What follows are 21 T cell receptor beta chains derived from one specimen sequenced in a study of beta chain features in type 1 diabetes (dated by TCRdb to 2016 to 2019). The research as a whole found: A moderate but significant shortening of TCRB CDR3 length was observed in type 1 diabetes patients in all four CD4+ subsets.

These receptors' targets are unknown. The library was built by means of the immunoSEQ multiplex PCR assay. All of the isolated RNA was reverse transcribed with the High Capacity cDNA Reverse Transcription Kit, so expressed TCRB transcripts were sequenced. TCRdb provides this immuneACCESS table in a form limited to in-frame rearrangements. Some clones are lacking; in checked studies, under half of them reflect an unresolved V gene, and why the rest are absent is not known. Across this sample there are 350,000 to 400,000 clones, with roughly 12% seen only once. The ten largest clones take up 0.01% of the sample. The sequenced sample consisted of naive CD4+ T cells from blood. The cell subset or site label corresponds to: true naive CD4+ T cells. The receptors shown here come from a woman aged 18-29 years with type 1 diabetes.

The chain uses TRBV7-8 and TRBJ1-2, with TRBD1 matching over 11 bases. With 9 bases clipped from V and 1 base from J, the junction kept 13 bases outside the gene matches. CDR3 length equals 17 residues. CDR1 is SGHVS and CDR2 is FQNEAQ in the germline V gene. In DNA, the CDR3 is TGTGCCAGTCTTATTTCCCGGGACAGGGGGAATAACTATGGCTACACCTTC. This translates into CASLISRDRGNNYGYTF. The complete variable domain, with remaining parts taken from reference TRBV7-8 and TRBJ1-2, reads GAGVSQSPRYKVAKRGQDVALRCDPISGHVSLFWYQQALGQGPEFLTYFQNEAQLDKSGLPSDRFFAERPEGSVSTLKIQRTQQEDSAVYLCASLISRDRGNNYGYTFGSGTRLTVV.

The V call is TRBV5-4, the J call TRBJ1-2; possibly TRBD1 for D (5 bases). Germline V lookup: CDR1 SGHNT, CDR2 YYREEE (reference sequence). Trimming pared 4 bases from V and 2 bases from J, leaving 12 bases between. The CDR3 totals 14 residues. The CDR3 protein is CASSQDKYNYGYTF. The DNA for the CDR3 is TGTGCCAGCAGCCAGGACAAGTACAACTATGGCTACACCTTC.

V is TRBV15 and J is TRBJ2-7, with 9 bases aligning to TRBD2. The germline CDR1 and CDR2 sequences are LNHNV and YYDKDF (reference sequence). The J segment lost 7 bases and the V segment lost 4 bases, leaving 11 bases of the junction unmatched. CDR3 length: 15 residues. In DNA form, the CDR3 reads TGTGCCACCAGCACAGGTAGCGGGGGCTTGGGGGAGCAGTACTTC. It codes for CATSTGSGGLGEQYF.

The rearrangement uses TRBV19 and TRBJ2-3; TRBD2 matches 8 bases. V shed 5 bases, J shed 1 base, and the junction held 5 bases outside the gene matches. The CDR3 covers 15 residues. Germline CDR1 reads LNHDA; CDR2 reads SQIVND (reference sequence). CDR3 residues: CASSSSGGGTDTQYF. CDR3 coding DNA: TGTGCCAGTAGTTCCTCCGGGGGGGGCACAGATACGCAGTATTTT. The full variable domain, rest sourced from reference TRBV19 and TRBJ2-3, is DGGITQSPKYLFRKEGQNVTLSCEQNLNHDAMYWYRQDPGQGLRLIYYSQIVNDFQKGDIAEGYSVSREKKESFPLTVTSAQKNPTAFYLCASSSSGGGTDTQYFGPGTRLTVL.

This rearrangement joins TRBV7-2 to TRBJ2-7; TRBD2 matches at 11 bases. This CDR3 region has 16 residues. The V gene's germline CDR1 is SGHTA and CDR2 FQGNSA. Losses at the gene ends were 1 base for V and 4 bases for J; bases not matched to a gene: 6. CDR3 protein: CASSLVASGGTYEQYF. CDR3 bases: TGTGCCAGCAGCTTAGTCGCTAGCGGGGGGACTTACGAGCAGTACTTC.

V and J are TRBV7-2 and TRBJ2-5; TRBD1 matches 7 bases. The CDR3 has 14 residues. J lost 5 bases, V lost 1 base, and 4 bases had no gene match. Germline V CDR1 and CDR2: SGHTA, FQGNSA. CDR3 residues: CASSLDRGWETQYF. The CDR3 coding sequence is TGTGCCAGCAGCTTAGACAGGGGATGGGAGACCCAGTACTTC. The variable domain in full, completed from reference TRBV7-2 and TRBJ2-5, reads GAGVSQSPSNKVTEKGKDVELRCDPISGHTALYWYRQSLGQGLEFLIYFQGNSAPDKSGLPSDRFSAERTGGSVSTLTIQRTQQEDSAVYLCASSLDRGWETQYFGPGTRLLVL.

The rearrangement uses TRBV5-4 and TRBJ1-2; D possibly corresponds to TRBD1 (6 bases). The CDR3 is made up of 14 amino acids. Trimming took off 6 bases at V and 3 bases at J, with 15 bases between the two ends. From germline, CDR1 is SGHNT and CDR2 YYREEE (reference sequence). CDR3 protein: CASTQSPGDYGYTF. CDR3 nucleotides: TGTGCCAGCACCCAATCTCCAGGGGACTATGGCTACACCTTC.

This clone was counted a few times. The chain employs TRBV29-1 and TRBJ1-1; D is possibly TRBD1 (5 bases). Per germline, CDR1 SQVTM and CDR2 ANQGSEA. The CDR3 has 14 residues. Trimming pared 3 bases from V and 4 bases from J, leaving 15 bases between. Here the CDR3 DNA reads TGCAGCGTTGATTCGGGGGGTGGGGTCACTGAAGCTTTCTTT. Its translation is CSVDSGGGVTEAFF.

The J gene is TRBJ2-1, the V gene TRBV7-2; 7 bases are a match to TRBD2. The CDR3 is 15 amino acids. Germline V gives CDR1 SGHTA, CDR2 FQGNSA. V gave up 5 bases and J gave up 0 bases; unmatched junction bases: 4. Here the CDR3 reads CASSIERDSYNEQFF. The CDR3 DNA follows: TGTGCCAGCAGCATCGAGCGGGACTCCTACAATGAGCAGTTCTTC.

This clone was seen a handful of times. V gene TRBV29-1 combines with J gene TRBJ1-2, with D possibly matching TRBD1 (5 bases). This CDR3 is built from 17 residues. Germline values: CDR1 SQVTM, CDR2 ANQGSEA. V dropped 2 bases and J dropped 7 bases, with 26 bases sitting between them. Here the CDR3 DNA reads TGCAGCGTTGAACGGGGGATTCGATCTCTGAATGGAGGTGGCTACACCTTC. This translates into CSVERGIRSLNGGGYTF.

This clone has a handful of counts. The rearrangement joins TRBV7-2 to TRBJ2-3; TRBD2 aligns across 9 bases. Losses at the gene ends were 1 base for V and 2 bases for J; bases not matched to a gene: 7. CDR1 SGHTA and CDR2 FQGNSA come from the germline V gene. This CDR3 has 17 residues. The CDR3 reads CASSLEAAGGPTDTQYF. Written as DNA, the CDR3 is TGTGCCAGCAGCTTAGAAGCGGCGGGGGGGCCCACAGATACGCAGTATTTT.

This rearrangement joins TRBV15 to TRBJ2-4; TRBD2 aligns across 9 bases. The CDR3 runs 14 residues. The trim removed 1 base at V and 5 bases at J, leaving 0 bases unmatched. Germline loops: CDR1 LNHNV, CDR2 YYDKDF (reference sequence). In DNA, the CDR3 is TGTGCCACCAGCAGAGCTAGCGGGGAAAACATTCAGTACTTC. Translating it yields CATSRASGENIQYF.

The chain recombines TRBV7-2 with TRBJ1-2; 7 nucleotides line up with TRBD1. After removal of 5 bases from V and 5 bases from J, the junction contained 5 bases not matched to a gene. Germline V CDR1 and CDR2: SGHTA, FQGNSA. This CDR3 region has 13 residues. CDR3 in DNA: TGTGCCAGCAGCGCAACAGGGGCATATGGCTACACCTTC. Encoded protein: CASSATGAYGYTF. Drawing the rest from reference TRBV7-2 and TRBJ1-2, the complete variable domain is GAGVSQSPSNKVTEKGKDVELRCDPISGHTALYWYRQSLGQGLEFLIYFQGNSAPDKSGLPSDRFSAERTGGSVSTLTIQRTQQEDSAVYLCASSATGAYGYTFGSGTRLTVV.

This clone was detected only a few times. The chain couples TRBV14 to TRBJ2-3, with D possibly being TRBD1 (6 bases). CDR3 length equals 11 residues. Per germline, CDR1 SGHDN and CDR2 FVKESK. Deletions cut 5 bases from V and 9 bases from J, with 9 bases between. CDR3 loop: CASSSGVTQYF. The CDR3 bases are TGTGCCAGCAGCTCAGGGGTAACGCAGTATTTT.

The table lists this clone with a few counts. This chain uses TRBV15 with TRBJ2-5, with D maybe TRBD2 (6 bases). This CDR3 has 15 amino acids. Trimming cost V 5 bases and J 4 bases, with 17 bases left between them. Germline V lookup: CDR1 LNHNV, CDR2 YYDKDF (reference sequence). CDR3 in amino acids: CATSPGPGRSETQYF. The CDR3 DNA reads as TGTGCCACCAGCCCTGGGCCCGGGAGATCAGAGACCCAGTACTTC. Filled out from reference TRBV15 and TRBJ2-5, the complete variable domain reads DAMVIQNPRYQVTQFGKPVTLSCSQTLNHNVMYWYQQKSSQAPKLLFHYYDKDFNNEADTPDNFQSRRPNTSFCFLDIRSPGLGDTAMYLCATSPGPGRSETQYFGPGTRLLVL.

CDR3 protein: CAWSVMAEETQYF. The CDR3 nucleotides read TGTGCCTGGAGTGTAATGGCTGAAGAGACCCAGTACTTC. The genes are TRBV30 and TRBJ2-5; D is unresolved. V lost 0 bases to trimming and J lost 3 bases, with 8 bases between them. Germline CDR1 and CDR2: GTSNPN and SVGIG (reference sequence). The CDR3 is 13 residues long.

This clone has more than one count but fewer than ten. The CDR3 DNA follows: TGCGCCAGCTCCCAGGCATACGAGCAGTACTTC. It encodes CASSQAYEQYF. The J gene is TRBJ2-7, the V gene TRBV5-1, with D hard to call. The CDR3 runs to 11 residues. Per the germline V gene, CDR1 is SGHRS and CDR2 is YFSETQ. Trimming took 7 bases from V and 4 from J, leaving 9 bases between them.

In this sample, this clone turned up once. The chain links TRBV2 to TRBJ2-1; 9 nucleotides line up with TRBD1. CDR3 length: 14 amino acids. Germline CDR1 reads SNHLY; CDR2 reads FYNNEI. Unmatched junction bases numbered 4, after V lost 6 bases and J lost 4 bases. CDR3 sequence reads: CASRLTGGYNEQFF. The CDR3 DNA is TGTGCCAGCAGGTTGACAGGGGGTTACAATGAGCAGTTCTTC.

The chain is built from TRBV5-1 and TRBJ1-5; TRBD1 might be the D (6 bases). V gave up 3 bases and J gave up 2 bases, with 15 bases separating them. The CDR3 spans 16 residues. The V gene's germline CDR1 is SGHRS and CDR2 YFSETQ. CDR3 residues: CASSWGTSPGNQPQHF. In DNA form, the CDR3 reads TGCGCCAGCAGCTGGGGGACATCTCCTGGCAATCAGCCCCAGCATTTT. Variable domain in full (rest from reference TRBV5-1 and TRBJ1-5): KAGVTQTPRYLIKTRGQQVTLSCSPISGHRSVSWYQQTPGQGLQFLFEYFSETQRNKGNFPGRFSGRQFSNSRSEMNVSTLELGDSALYLCASSWGTSPGNQPQHFGDGTRLSIL.

The chain joins TRBV5-6 to TRBJ1-1; 8 bases are shared with TRBD1. CDR3 length: 13 amino acids. The V gene end was trimmed by 4 bases and the J gene end by 5 bases; junction bases not matched to a gene: 4. CDR1 is SGHDT, CDR2 YYEEEE, per germline. Here the CDR3 reads CASSRDRGTEAFF. The CDR3 bases are TGTGCCAGCAGCAGAGACAGGGGAACTGAAGCTTTCTTT.

This clone was detected a few times. This rearrangement joins TRBV9 to TRBJ2-1; D is uncertain. The germline gives CDR1 SGDLS, CDR2 YYNGEE. V dropped 0 bases and J dropped 0 bases, with 7 bases sitting between them. The CDR3 sequence is 15 residues long. Here the CDR3 DNA reads TGTGCCAGCAGCGTAGCCCAGGACTCCTACAATGAGCAGTTCTTC. Translated: CASSVAQDSYNEQFF.